Presented here are 24 T cell receptor beta chains from one specimen sequenced in a study of T cell responses to AZD1222 COVID-19 vaccine. TCRdb's copy holds only in-frame clones and misses some; the assay was immunoSEQ multiplex PCR. The sample records 250,000 to 300,000 clones, about 94% being singletons. The sample was peripheral blood, taken 28 days after the second AZD1222 dose. These receptors came from an adult who received the AZD1222 COVID-19 vaccine.

This clone occurred many times. This sequence joins TRBV28 and TRBJ2-7, with TRBD2 identical over 7 bases. CDR3 length equals 16 residues. V trimming: 5 bases; J trimming: 2 bases; junction bases outside the gene matches: 12. The germline gives CDR1 MDHEN, CDR2 SYDVKM. CDR3 sequence reads: CASSTIGRESPYEQYF. CDR3 DNA sequence: TGTGCCAGCAGTACCATAGGGCGGGAGAGCCCCTACGAGCAGTACTTC.

This chain connects TRBV9 to TRBJ1-5; 7 positions match TRBD1. Germline V gene data show CDR1 as SGDLS and CDR2 as YYNGEE. This CDR3 is 15 amino acids long. J gave up 3 bases and V 0 bases, and 3 bases lay outside the gene matches. CDR3 nucleotides: TGTGCCAGCAGCGTAGGGGGACAGTTCAATCAGCCCCAGCATTTT. Its protein is CASSVGGQFNQPQHF.

This rearrangement joins TRBV19 to TRBJ1-4, with D unclear. The CDR3 has 14 amino acids. V lost 5 bases and J lost 0, with 7 bases in between. CDR1 and CDR2 (germline): LNHDA, SQIVND (reference sequence). Here the CDR3 DNA reads TGTGCCAGTAGTGAGGGAACAACTAATGAAAAACTGTTTTTT. As protein: CASSEGTTNEKLFF.

The rearrangement links TRBV19 to TRBJ1-5, with unresolved D. Germline V CDR1 and CDR2: LNHDA, SQIVND (reference sequence). CDR3 length: 16 residues. V lost 5 bases and J lost 2, with 16 bases in between. CDR3 DNA sequence: TGTGCCAGTAGTCCGGGCCCCAAAGGCGGCAATCAGCCCCAGCATTTT. The encoded protein is CASSPGPKGGNQPQHF.

The J gene is TRBJ2-4, the V gene TRBV18; 8 nucleotides line up with TRBD1. Germline trimming cut 0 bases from V and 0 bases from J; bases unmatched to any gene: 10. The germline CDR1 and CDR2 sequences are KGHSH and LQKENI. The CDR3 runs 19 residues. CDR3 protein: CASSPPNGQGLLAKNIQYF. In DNA, the CDR3 is TGTGCCAGCTCACCACCGAACGGACAGGGTCTTTTAGCCAAAAACATTCAGTACTTC.

V is TRBV24-1 and J is TRBJ2-6; D ambiguous. The CDR3 loop spans 16 amino acids. Deletions cut 5 bases from V and 3 bases from J, with 13 bases between. The germline V gene encodes CDR1 KGHDR and CDR2 SFDVKD. DNA of the CDR3: TGTGCCACCAGTGGAGGCAGAACTCGTGGGGCCAACGTCCTGACTTTC. Translated, it gives CATSGGRTRGANVLTF.

The chain is built from TRBV2 and TRBJ1-3; D gene uncertain. V was shortened by 7 bases and J by 2 bases, with 9 bases between the two germline ends. CDR1 SNHLY and CDR2 FYNNEI come from the germline V gene. The CDR3 contains 13 residues. CDR3 DNA sequence: TGTGCCAGCAATTCCGGACCTGGAAACACCATATATTTT. Translated, it gives CASNSGPGNTIYF.

The rearrangement links TRBV7-9 to TRBJ2-1; D uncertain. This CDR3 comprises 13 residues. Germline assignment: CDR1 SEHNR and CDR2 FQNEAQ (reference sequence). V lost 5 bases, J lost 5 bases, and 10 bases lay in between. The CDR3 nucleotides read TGTGCCAGCAGCCCTAGTTTCGACAATGAGCAGTTCTTC. It specifies CASSPSFDNEQFF.

This clone was seen a handful of times. J is TRBJ2-1 and V is TRBV20-1; D is unclear. This CDR3 has 11 residues. V lost 6 bases, J lost 9 bases, and 12 bases lay in between. Germline assignment: CDR1 DFQATT and CDR2 SNEGSKA (reference sequence). CDR3 DNA sequence: TGCAGTGCCCCCTCCCCGGGTGAGCAGTTCTTC. It translates to CSAPSPGEQFF.

The CDR3 bases are TGTGCCAGCAGCGGGACCCCGAACACTGAAGCTTTCTTT. It yields the protein CASSGTPNTEAFF. V and J are TRBV7-3 and TRBJ1-1; D may be TRBD1 (5 bases). Germline V gene lookup returns CDR1 SGHTA and CDR2 FQGTGA. The V gene lost 5 bases and the J gene lost 1 base, with 8 bases spanning the gap. This CDR3 spans 13 amino acids.

The rearrangement links TRBV2 to TRBJ1-1; D is perhaps TRBD1 (5 bases). From germline, CDR1 is SNHLY and CDR2 FYNNEI. The CDR3 is 12 residues long. V lost 7 bases to trimming and J lost 9 bases, with 15 bases between them. Here the CDR3 DNA reads TGTGCCAGCACTCCCGCGGGGGGGAAAGCTTTCTTT. Translating it yields CASTPAGGKAFF.

The V gene is TRBV6-2 or TRBV6-3, the J gene TRBJ1-3; 9 nucleotides align to TRBD1. V lost 2 bases and J lost 0; bases outside the gene matches: 8. The germline gives CDR1 MNHEY, CDR2 SVGEGT. The CDR3 is 18 amino acids. In nucleotides, the CDR3 is TGTGCCAGCAGTTACCTGGACAGGGGTCGGCCCTCTGGAAACACCATATATTTT. This sequence encodes CASSYLDRGRPSGNTIYF.

V is TRBV18 and J is TRBJ1-4; D unresolved. Per germline, CDR1 KGHSH and CDR2 LQKENI. The CDR3 covers 15 residues. V shed 1 base and J shed 3 bases, with 9 bases lying between them. The CDR3 protein is CASSPREGPNEKLFF. The CDR3 DNA sequence: TGTGCCAGCTCACCACGAGAGGGCCCTAATGAAAAACTGTTTTTT.

V usage is TRBV12-5 and J usage is TRBJ2-1; D unclear. This CDR3 is built from 11 residues. The V and J ends lost 3 bases and 7 bases respectively, with 4 bases between them. Germline loops: CDR1 LGHNT, CDR2 FRNRAP. DNA for the CDR3: TGTGCTAGTGGTTTCCGAAATGAGCAGTTCTTC. Translating gives CASGFRNEQFF.

A single count supports this clone. The CDR3 region is CASSIGDRTFEGEQFF. The CDR3 nucleotides are TGCGCCAGCAGCATAGGGGACAGGACATTTGAGGGTGAGCAGTTCTTC. This chain connects TRBV5-1 to TRBJ2-1; 8 bases align to TRBD1. Trimming removed 4 bases from V and 9 bases from J; junction bases left unmatched: 15. Germline CDR1 reads SGHRS; CDR2 reads YFSETQ. The length of the CDR3 is 16 residues.

V gene TRBV12-5 combines with J gene TRBJ2-1; TRBD2 agrees at 8 bases. The V segment lost 2 bases and the J segment 9 bases; nucleotides outside the gene matches: 3. Germline-derived CDR1 and CDR2 are LGHNT and FRNRAP. The CDR3 totals 13 residues. CDR3 in amino acids: CASGLREGGEQFF. DNA for the CDR3: TGTGCTAGTGGTTTGCGGGAGGGGGGTGAGCAGTTCTTC.

This rearrangement joins TRBV5-1 to TRBJ2-7, with D possibly being TRBD1 (7 bases). This CDR3 is 15 amino acids long. Germline V CDR1 and CDR2: SGHRS, YFSETQ. V shed 7 bases and J shed 0 bases, with 17 bases lying between them. The DNA of the CDR3 is TGCGCCAGCGCTAAGGAGGGGGCCTCCTCCTACGAGCAGTACTTC. This translates into CASAKEGASSYEQYF.

The chain combines TRBV27 with TRBJ2-7; the match to TRBD2 covers 8 bases. The germline V gene encodes CDR1 MNHEY and CDR2 SMNVEV (reference sequence). The CDR3 loop spans 16 amino acids. V shed 6 bases and J 3 bases; nucleotides not matched to a gene: 13. The CDR3 spells CASSLGGGLGLYEQYF. DNA for the CDR3: TGTGCCAGCAGCCTAGGGGGGGGACTAGGTCTCTACGAGCAGTACTTC.

V and J are TRBV15 and TRBJ2-4; D not certain. The CDR3 totals 13 residues. Germline V CDR1 and CDR2: LNHNV, YYDKDF (reference sequence). Trimming shortened V by 4 bases and J by 6 bases, and 10 bases separated the two germline ends. The CDR3 loop reads CATSKPPGNIQYF. For the CDR3, the DNA is TGTGCCACCAGCAAACCCCCGGGAAACATTCAGTACTTC. Drawing the rest from reference TRBV15 and TRBJ2-4, the complete variable domain is DAMVIQNPRYQVTQFGKPVTLSCSQTLNHNVMYWYQQKSSQAPKLLFHYYDKDFNNEADTPDNFQSRRPNTSFCFLDIRSPGLGDTAMYLCATSKPPGNIQYFGAGTRLSVL.

This chain joins TRBV5-1 and TRBJ2-1; 10 bases match TRBD2. Germline values: CDR1 SGHRS, CDR2 YFSETQ. V lost 4 bases, J lost 5 bases, and 6 bases stayed unmatched. The CDR3 contains 15 residues. CDR3 sequence (DNA): TGCGCCAGCAGCCCAGGACTAGCGGCAAACAATGAGCAGTTCTTC. Protein product: CASSPGLAANNEQFF.

The gene calls are TRBV4-1 and TRBJ1-4; weak D call: TRBD1 (6 bases). The germline V and J ends were trimmed by 0 bases and 11 bases, with 7 bases remaining between them. Per germline, CDR1 MGHRA and CDR2 YSYEKL. The CDR3 is 12 amino acids. Here the CDR3 reads CASSQDQGKLFF. CDR3 in DNA: TGCGCCAGCAGCCAAGATCAGGGGAAACTGTTTTTT.

The rearrangement links TRBV5-1 to TRBJ2-1; 14 bases fit TRBD2. This CDR3 spans 18 amino acids. V was clipped by 5 bases and J by 6 bases; unmatched bases: 13. Germline CDR1 reads SGHRS; CDR2 reads YFSETQ. CDR3 DNA: TGCGCCAGCAGTTCTGGGACTAGCGGGGGAGGGCTCGTCAATGAGCAGTTCTTC. The encoded protein is CASSSGTSGGGLVNEQFF.

The chain is built from TRBV19 and TRBJ2-3; 10 nucleotides match TRBD2. Looked up from germline, CDR1 is LNHDA and CDR2 is SQIVND (reference sequence). Trimming removed 1 base from V and 2 bases from J; junction bases left unmatched: 3. The CDR3 contains 16 residues. The CDR3 protein is CASSIASGRATDTQYF. CDR3 nucleotides: TGTGCCAGTAGTATAGCTAGCGGGAGAGCCACAGATACGCAGTATTTT.

The chain is built from TRBV19 and TRBJ1-4; D possibly corresponds to TRBD1 (5 bases). This CDR3 contains 13 residues. CDR1 is LNHDA and CDR2 is SQIVND in the germline V gene (reference sequence). V lost 7 bases and J lost 8, with 14 bases in between. The CDR3 bases are TGTGCCAGTAACCCTGCGGGGGAGGAAAAACTGTTTTTT. This translates into CASNPAGEEKLFF.